The entry that follows covers one TCR beta chain sequence. It has no known antigen specificity. Per-nucleotide qualities are absent, and no much larger clonotype sits a single base away. The immunoSEQ Assay was the method used to sequence TCRbeta CDR3 regions. After extraction, genomic DNA underwent amplification by bias-controlled multiplex PCR, followed by high-throughput sequencing. The source study handled its data this way. To quantify the absolute abundance of every unique TCRbeta CDR3 region, sequences were collapsed and filtered. Usable DNA was measured by amplifying reference genes present in all nucleated cells, and TCRbeta template counts were normalized to that usable DNA to estimate T cell fraction. Repertoire TCRs were annotated as SARS-CoV-2-specific by exact matching of V gene, CDR3 amino acid sequence and J gene to a known reactive TCR set. The reference SARS-CoV-2 TCR set was obtained from MIRA and was filtered for enrichment in COVID-19-positive ImmuneCODE repertoires, whereby public or cross-reactive TCRs were removed. Using the MIRA antigens, annotated TCRs were further analysed by specific ORF or by position within an ORF. Depth was the summed frequency of annotated unique rearrangements, while breadth was defined as annotated unique rearrangements over total unique productive rearrangements. Two-sided Wilcoxon rank-sum tests were used to compare TCR breadth between groups. TCRdb carries this immuneACCESS record with in-frame sequences only. Its versions omit some clonotypes, under half of them owing to an unresolved V gene in the studies checked, with the rest unexplained. That table furnishes V, J and clone size, whereas the DNA furnished D and trimming. Here the sample has about 680,000 clones; roughly 90% occur a single time. The top ten clones comprise approximately 1.5% of the sample.

The germline V gene (reference sequence) specifies MNHEY as CDR1 and SMNVEV as CDR2. The CDR3 numbers 13 residues from cysteine through phenylalanine. The read is trimmed to its CDR3 DNA, 39 bases read in frame from base 1. V is clipped by 6 bases and J by 2 bases, and the sequence between their germline boundaries is 7 bases long. In light of the paper, this sample's treatment or condition label describes: 15 to 20 received Ad26.COV2.S at low or high dose, single or two shots; a few received placebo; per-sample allocation not given. For vaccine and placebo recipients, the sequenced repertoires came from samples collected on day 63 after the first injection. Between 29 July and 7 August 2020, Cohort 1b enrolled 25 adults aged 18-55 years at one site in Boston, USA. Ad26.COV2.S was a replication-incompetent adenovirus type 26 vector expressing a prefusion-stabilized SARS-CoV-2 spike protein from the original Wuhan strain.

This entry is derived from a study of Ad26.COV2.S vaccination and SARS-CoV-2 variants (dated by TCRdb to the early 2020s). For context, the study as a whole: Vaccine-arm donors were drawn from COV1001, a multicentre, randomized, double-blind, placebo-controlled phase I-IIa trial of Ad26.COV2.S in healthy adults. Dosing of Ad26.COV2.S was intramuscular, at either 5x10^10 or 1x10^11 viral particles, delivered as one shot or as two shots spaced 56 days apart. The specificity and breadth of SARS-CoV-2-reactive T cell receptors after Ad26.COV2.S vaccination were assessed by TCRbeta repertoire sequencing. The TCR-sequenced set comprised about 32 samples: some 20 Ad26.COV2.S vaccine recipients, 5 placebo recipients and 8 SARS-CoV-2 convalescent individuals. Trial participants were randomized into five groups of five: low-dose or high-dose Ad26.COV2.S given once or twice, or placebo on both occasions. Investigators remained blinded to trial group allocation during experiments and outcome assessment.

The paper's findings and limits, for the study overall: The authors noted that the TCR breadth and depth analyses may have underestimated total T cell responses. Ad26.COV2.S recipients had higher spike-specific TCR breadth than placebo recipients (P = 0.0014). After vaccination, substantial breadth of spike-specific CD8+ and CD4+ T cell responses was reported. The study was not powered for comparison of responses between vaccine doses or regimens. Non-spike TCR breadth was comparable between vaccine and placebo recipients, consistent with the vaccine containing only spike.

Here the chain combines TRBV27 and TRBJ2-2, with an unclear D gene assignment. This specimen consisted of peripheral blood, obtained in a trial of Ad26.COV2.S vaccine versus placebo. The receptor's source is a person aged 18-65 years who received the Ad26.COV2.S COVID-19 vaccine or a placebo. The CDR3 reads as follows: CASRVHNTGELFF. The nucleotides are TGTGCCAGCAGGGTTCATAACACCGGGGAGCTGTTTTTT.